Included here is one T cell receptor beta chain sequence, with context. The V gene's germline CDR1 is LNHDA and CDR2 SQIVND (reference sequence). V dropped 2 bases and J dropped 3; count of bases not matched to a gene: 20. There are 20 residues in the CDR3. This specimen belongs to a study of cytomegalovirus exposure and HLA in healthy donors. In the PCR, 60 Vbeta and 13 Jbeta primers were used. Produced via immunoSEQ multiplex PCR; TCRdb's table is partial and in-frame only. The profile covers over 130,000 clones, with 70% appearing a single time and around 1.6% taken by the ten largest. Sequencing was done on a sample of PBMCs. The genes are TRBV19 and TRBJ1-1, with 8 positions matching TRBD1. The clonotype was recovered from a woman aged 25 to 39 in good health and CMV-seronegative. The CDR3 sequence: CASSILGQGARLLFHTEAFF. In DNA form, the CDR3 reads TGTGCCAGTAGTATACTAGGACAGGGTGCCCGTCTACTCTTTCACACTGAAGCTTTCTTT.